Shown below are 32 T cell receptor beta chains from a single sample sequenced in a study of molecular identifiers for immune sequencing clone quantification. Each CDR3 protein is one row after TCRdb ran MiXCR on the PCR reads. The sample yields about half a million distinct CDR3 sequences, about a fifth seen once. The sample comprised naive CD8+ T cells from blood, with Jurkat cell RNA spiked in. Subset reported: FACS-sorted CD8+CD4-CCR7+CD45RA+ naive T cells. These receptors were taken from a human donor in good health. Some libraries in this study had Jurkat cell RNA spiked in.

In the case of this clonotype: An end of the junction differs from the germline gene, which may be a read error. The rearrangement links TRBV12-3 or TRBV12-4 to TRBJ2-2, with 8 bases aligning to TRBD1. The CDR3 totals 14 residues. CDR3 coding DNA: TGTGCCAGCAGTTACAGGGGGATGGGCGGGGAGCAGTTTTTT. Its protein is CASSYRGMGGEQFF.

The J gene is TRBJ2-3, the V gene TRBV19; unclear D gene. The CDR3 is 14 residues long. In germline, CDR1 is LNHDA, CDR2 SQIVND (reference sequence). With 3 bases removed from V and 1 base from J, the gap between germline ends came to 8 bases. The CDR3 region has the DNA TGTGCCAGTAGTATTTGGCAGGGCACAGATACGCAGTATTTT. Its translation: CASSIWQGTDTQYF.

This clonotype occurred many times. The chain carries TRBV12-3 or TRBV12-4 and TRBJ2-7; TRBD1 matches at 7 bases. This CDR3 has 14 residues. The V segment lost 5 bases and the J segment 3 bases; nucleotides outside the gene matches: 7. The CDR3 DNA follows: TGTGCCAGCAGTCCCGGGACAGCCGGCTACGAGCAGTACTTC. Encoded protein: CASSPGTAGYEQYF.

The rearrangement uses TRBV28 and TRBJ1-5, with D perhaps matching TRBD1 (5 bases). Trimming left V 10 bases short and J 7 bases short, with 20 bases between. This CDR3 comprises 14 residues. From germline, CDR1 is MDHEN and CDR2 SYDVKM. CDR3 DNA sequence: TGTGCCACGGGTGTTCTGAGGGGATCCCAGCCCCAGCATTTT. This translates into CATGVLRGSQPQHF.

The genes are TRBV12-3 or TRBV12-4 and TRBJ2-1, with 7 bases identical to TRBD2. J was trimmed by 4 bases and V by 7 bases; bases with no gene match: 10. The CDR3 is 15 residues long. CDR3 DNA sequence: TGTGCCAGCAATTCTGGCGGGAGTGGATACAATGAGCAGTTCTTC. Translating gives CASNSGGSGYNEQFF.

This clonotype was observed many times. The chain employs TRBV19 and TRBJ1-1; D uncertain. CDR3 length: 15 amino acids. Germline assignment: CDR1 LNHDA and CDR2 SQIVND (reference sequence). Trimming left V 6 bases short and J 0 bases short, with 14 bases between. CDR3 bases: TGTGCCAGTAGCCCCTCCCGGCTAATGAACACTGAAGCTTTCTTT. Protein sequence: CASSPSRLMNTEAFF.

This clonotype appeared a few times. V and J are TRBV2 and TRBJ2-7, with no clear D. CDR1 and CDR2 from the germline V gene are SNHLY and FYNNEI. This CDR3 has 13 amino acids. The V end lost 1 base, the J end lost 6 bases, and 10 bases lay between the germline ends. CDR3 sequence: CASSEVVVGEQYF. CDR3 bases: TGTGCCAGCAGTGAAGTTGTGGTTGGCGAGCAGTACTTC.

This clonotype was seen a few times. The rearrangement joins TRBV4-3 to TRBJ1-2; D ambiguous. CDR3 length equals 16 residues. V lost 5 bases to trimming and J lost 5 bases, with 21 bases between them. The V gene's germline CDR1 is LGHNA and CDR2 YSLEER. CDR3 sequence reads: CASSLVEGGDLYGYTF. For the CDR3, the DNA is TGCGCCAGCAGCTTAGTAGAGGGAGGAGACCTTTATGGCTACACCTTC.

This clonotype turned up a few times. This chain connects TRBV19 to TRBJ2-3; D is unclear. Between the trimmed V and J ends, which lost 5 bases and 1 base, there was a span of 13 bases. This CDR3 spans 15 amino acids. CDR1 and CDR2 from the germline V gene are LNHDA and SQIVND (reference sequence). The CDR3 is CASSGGLGGTDTQYF. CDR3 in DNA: TGTGCCAGTAGTGGTGGGCTCGGCGGCACAGATACGCAGTATTTT.

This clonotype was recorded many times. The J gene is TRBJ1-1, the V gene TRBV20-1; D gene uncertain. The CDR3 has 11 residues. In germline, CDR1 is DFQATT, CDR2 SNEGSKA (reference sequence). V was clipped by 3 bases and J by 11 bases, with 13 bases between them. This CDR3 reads CSARLEGRAFF. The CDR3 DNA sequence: TGCAGTGCTAGGTTGGAGGGCCGGGCTTTCTTT.

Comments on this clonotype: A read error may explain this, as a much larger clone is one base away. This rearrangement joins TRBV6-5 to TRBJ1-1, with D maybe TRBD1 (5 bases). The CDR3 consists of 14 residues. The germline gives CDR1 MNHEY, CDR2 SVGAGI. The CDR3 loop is CASSSRDPNSEAFF. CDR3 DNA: TGTGCCAGCAGTTCCCGGGACCCGAACTCTGAAGCTTTCTTT.

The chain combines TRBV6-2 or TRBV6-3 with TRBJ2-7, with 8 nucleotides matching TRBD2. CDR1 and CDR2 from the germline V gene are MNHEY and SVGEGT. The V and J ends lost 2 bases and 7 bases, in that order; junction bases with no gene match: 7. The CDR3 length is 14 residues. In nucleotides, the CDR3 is TGTGCCAGCAGTTACGAGCGGGGGTTAGTGGAGCAGTACTTC. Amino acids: CASSYERGLVEQYF.

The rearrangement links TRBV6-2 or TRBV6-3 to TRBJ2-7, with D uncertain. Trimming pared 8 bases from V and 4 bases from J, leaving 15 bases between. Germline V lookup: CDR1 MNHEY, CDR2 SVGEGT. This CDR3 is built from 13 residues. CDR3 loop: CASSFGLRYEQYF. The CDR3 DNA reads TGTGCCAGCTCCTTCGGTTTGCGGTACGAGCAGTACTTC.

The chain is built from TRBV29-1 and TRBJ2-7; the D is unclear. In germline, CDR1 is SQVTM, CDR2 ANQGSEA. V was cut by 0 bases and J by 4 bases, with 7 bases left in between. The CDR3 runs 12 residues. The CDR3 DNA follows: TGCAGCGTTGAAGATCAAGGGTACGAGCAGTACTTC. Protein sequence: CSVEDQGYEQYF.

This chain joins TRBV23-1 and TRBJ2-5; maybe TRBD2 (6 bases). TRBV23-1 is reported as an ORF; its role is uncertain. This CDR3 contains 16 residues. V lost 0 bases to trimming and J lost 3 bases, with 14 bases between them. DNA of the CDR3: TGCGCCAGCAGTCAATCGAACCGATCGGGGGAAGAGACCCAGTACTTC. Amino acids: CASSQSNRSGEETQYF.

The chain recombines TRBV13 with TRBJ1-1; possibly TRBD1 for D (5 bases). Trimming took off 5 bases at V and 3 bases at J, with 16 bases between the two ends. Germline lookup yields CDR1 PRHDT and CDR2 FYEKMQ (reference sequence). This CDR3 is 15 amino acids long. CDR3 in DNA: TGTGCCAGCAGCGCGAAGAAGCGGGGGGACACTGAAGCTTTCTTT. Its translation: CASSAKKRGDTEAFF. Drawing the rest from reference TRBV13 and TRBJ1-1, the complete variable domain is AAGVIQSPRHLIKEKRETATLKCYPIPRHDTVYWYQQGPGQDPQFLISFYEKMQSDKGSIPDRFSAQQFSDYHSELNMSSLELGDSALYFCASSAKKRGDTEAFFGQGTRLTVV.

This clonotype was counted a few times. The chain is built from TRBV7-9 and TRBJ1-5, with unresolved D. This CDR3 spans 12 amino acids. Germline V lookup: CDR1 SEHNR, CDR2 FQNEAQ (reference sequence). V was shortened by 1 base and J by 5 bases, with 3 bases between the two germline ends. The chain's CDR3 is CASSLDYQPQHF. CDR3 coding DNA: TGTGCCAGCAGCTTAGACTATCAGCCCCAGCATTTT.

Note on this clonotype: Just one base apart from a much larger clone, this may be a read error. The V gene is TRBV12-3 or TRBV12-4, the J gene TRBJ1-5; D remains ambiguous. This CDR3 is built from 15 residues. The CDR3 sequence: CASSFAGESKQPQHF. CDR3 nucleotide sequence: TGTGCCAGCAGTTTCGCCGGGGAGAGCAAACAGCCCCAGCATTTT.

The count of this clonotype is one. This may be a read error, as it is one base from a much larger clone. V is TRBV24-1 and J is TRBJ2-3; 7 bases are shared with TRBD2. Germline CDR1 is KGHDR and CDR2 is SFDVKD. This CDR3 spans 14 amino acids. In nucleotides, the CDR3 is TGTGCCACCAGTGAAGCCGGGACTACAGATACGCAGTGTTTT. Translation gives CATSEAGTTDTQCF.

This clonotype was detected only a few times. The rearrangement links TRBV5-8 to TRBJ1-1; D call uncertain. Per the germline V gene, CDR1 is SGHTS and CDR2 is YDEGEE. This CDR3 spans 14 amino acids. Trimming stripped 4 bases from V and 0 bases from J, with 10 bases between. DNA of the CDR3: TGTGCCAGCAGCCTCATGGAACTGAACACTGAAGCTTTCTTT. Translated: CASSLMELNTEAFF.

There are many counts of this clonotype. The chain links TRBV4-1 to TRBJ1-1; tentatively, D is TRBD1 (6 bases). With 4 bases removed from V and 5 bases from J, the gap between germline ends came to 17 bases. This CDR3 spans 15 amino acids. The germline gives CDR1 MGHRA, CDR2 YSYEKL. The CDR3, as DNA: TGCGCCAGCAGCCCTACCTCAGGGGTAGGGACTGAAGCTTTCTTT. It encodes CASSPTSGVGTEAFF.

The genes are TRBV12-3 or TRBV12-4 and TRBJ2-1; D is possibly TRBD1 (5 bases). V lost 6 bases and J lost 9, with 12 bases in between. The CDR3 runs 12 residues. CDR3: CASRFTGIEQFF. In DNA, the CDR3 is TGTGCCAGCAGGTTTACAGGAATTGAGCAGTTCTTC.

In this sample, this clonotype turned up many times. CDR3 sequence reads: CSVEDRTGGIYEQYF. The DNA for the CDR3 is TGCAGCGTTGAAGACCGGACAGGGGGAATCTACGAGCAGTACTTC. The chain joins TRBV29-1 to TRBJ2-7, with 10 bases fitting TRBD1. J lost 3 bases, V lost 0 bases, and 5 bases had no gene match. Germline assignment: CDR1 SQVTM and CDR2 ANQGSEA. The length of the CDR3 is 15 residues.

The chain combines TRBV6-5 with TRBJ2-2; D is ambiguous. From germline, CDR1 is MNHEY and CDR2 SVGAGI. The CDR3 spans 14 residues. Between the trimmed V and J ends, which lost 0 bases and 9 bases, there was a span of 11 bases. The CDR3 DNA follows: TGTGCCAGCAGTTACTCCGCCGGTGGCCGGGAGCTGTTTTTT. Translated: CASSYSAGGRELFF.

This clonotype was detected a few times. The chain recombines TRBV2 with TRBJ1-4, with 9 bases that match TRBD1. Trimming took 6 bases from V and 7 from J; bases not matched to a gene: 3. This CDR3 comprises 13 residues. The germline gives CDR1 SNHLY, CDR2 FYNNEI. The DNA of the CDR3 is TGTGCCAGCAGAGACAGGGGGGCTGAAAAACTGTTTTTT. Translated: CASRDRGAEKLFF.

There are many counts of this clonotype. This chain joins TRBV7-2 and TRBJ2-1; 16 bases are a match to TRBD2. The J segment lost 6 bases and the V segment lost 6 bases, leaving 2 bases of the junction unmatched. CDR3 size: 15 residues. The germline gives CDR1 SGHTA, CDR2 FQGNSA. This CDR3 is CASRGTSGGANEQFF. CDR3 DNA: TGTGCCAGCAGGGGGACTAGCGGGGGGGCCAATGAGCAGTTCTTC.

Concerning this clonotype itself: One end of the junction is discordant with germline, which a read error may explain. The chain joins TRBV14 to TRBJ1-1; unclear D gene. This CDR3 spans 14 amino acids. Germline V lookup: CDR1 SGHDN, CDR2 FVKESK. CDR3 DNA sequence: TGTGCCCGCAGCCACCACCCGTCAAACACTGAAGCTTTCTTT. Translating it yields CARSHHPSNTEAFF.

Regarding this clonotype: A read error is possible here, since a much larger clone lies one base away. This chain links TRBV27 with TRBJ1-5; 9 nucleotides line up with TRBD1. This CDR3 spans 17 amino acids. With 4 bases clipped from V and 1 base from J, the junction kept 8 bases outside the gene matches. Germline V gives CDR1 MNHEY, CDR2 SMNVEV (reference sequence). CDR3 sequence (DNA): TGTGCCAGCAGTTCCGGGACAGGGACGTGGAGCAATCAGCCCCAGCATTTT. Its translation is CASSSGTGTWSNQPQHF.

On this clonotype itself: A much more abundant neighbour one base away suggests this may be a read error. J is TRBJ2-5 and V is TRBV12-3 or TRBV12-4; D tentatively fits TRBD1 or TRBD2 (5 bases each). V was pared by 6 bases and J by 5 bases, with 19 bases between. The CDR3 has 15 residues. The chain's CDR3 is CASSHTRGIHETQYF. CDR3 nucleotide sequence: TGTGCCAGCAGCCACACCCGGGGCATCCATGAGACCCAGTACTTC.

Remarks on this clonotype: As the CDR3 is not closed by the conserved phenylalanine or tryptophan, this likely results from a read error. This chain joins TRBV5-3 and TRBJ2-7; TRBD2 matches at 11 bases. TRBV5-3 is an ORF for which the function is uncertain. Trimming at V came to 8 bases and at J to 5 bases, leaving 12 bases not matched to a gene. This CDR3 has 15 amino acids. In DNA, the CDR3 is TGTGCCAGCAGCACCTTTAGCGGGAGGGCCGACGAGCAGTACCTC. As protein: CASSTFSGRADEQYL.

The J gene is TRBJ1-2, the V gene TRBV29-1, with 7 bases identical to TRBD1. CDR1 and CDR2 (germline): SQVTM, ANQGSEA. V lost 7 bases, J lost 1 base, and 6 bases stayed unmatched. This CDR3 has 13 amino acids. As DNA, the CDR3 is TGCAGCGGGGGGGACAGTTTTAACTATGGCTACACCTTC. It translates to CSGGDSFNYGYTF.

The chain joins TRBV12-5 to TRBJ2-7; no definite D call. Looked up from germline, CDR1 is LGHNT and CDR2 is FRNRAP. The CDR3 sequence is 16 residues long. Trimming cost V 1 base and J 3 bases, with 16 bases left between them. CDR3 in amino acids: CASGLAVGINDYEQYF. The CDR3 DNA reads TGTGCTAGTGGTTTGGCGGTGGGGATAAACGACTACGAGCAGTACTTC.